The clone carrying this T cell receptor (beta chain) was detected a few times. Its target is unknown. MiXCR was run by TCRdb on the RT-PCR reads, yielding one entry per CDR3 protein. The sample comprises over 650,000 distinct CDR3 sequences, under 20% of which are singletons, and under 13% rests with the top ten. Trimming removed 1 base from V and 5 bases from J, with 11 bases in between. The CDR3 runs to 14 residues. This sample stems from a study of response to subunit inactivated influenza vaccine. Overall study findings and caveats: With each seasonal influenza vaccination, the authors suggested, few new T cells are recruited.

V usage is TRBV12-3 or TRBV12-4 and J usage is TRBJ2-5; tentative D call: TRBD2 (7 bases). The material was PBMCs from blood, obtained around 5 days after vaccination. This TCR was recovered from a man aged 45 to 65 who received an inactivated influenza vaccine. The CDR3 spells CASSLEGGMETQYF. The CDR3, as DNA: TGTGCCAGCAGTTTAGAGGGGGGGATGGAGACCCAGTACTTC.